The rows below give T cell receptor beta chains drawn from one sample of a study of blood T cell repertoires in COVID-19. Using immunoSEQ multiplex PCR, the repertoire was profiled, and TCRdb retains in-frame clones only, with some absent. Of roughly 120,000 clones listed, 85% to 90% were seen once; the top ten hold 30%. The material sequenced was peripheral blood. Every receptor here comes from a woman aged 70-85 years with acute or convalescent COVID-19. CDR3s include the opening cysteine and the closing phenylalanine or tryptophan. The D gene is left open where the match is weak. Size is omitted from some rows. Given values are once, few, many or a class for expanded clones.

d_call j_call v_call clone_size cdr3_aa cdr3_nt
- TRBJ2-1 TRBV28 - CASRLTGVNEQFF TGTGCCAGCAGGTTGACAGGTGTCAATGAGCAGTTCTTC
- TRBJ2-7 TRBV7-9 - CASTGGASYEQYF TGTGCCAGTACCGGGGGCGCGAGCTACGAGCAGTACTTC
- TRBJ2-7 TRBV5-1 - CASSPGPSGQFAYEQYF TGCGCCAGCAGTCCTGGGCCGTCGGGACAATTCGCCTACGAGCAGTACTTC
- TRBJ1-6 TRBV28 - CASSSFSVEEGGSPLHF TGTGCCAGCAGCAGTTTTTCGGTGGAGGAGGGCGGGTCACCCCTCCACTTT
TRBD2 TRBJ2-4 TRBV27 - CASSLTTSGQGIQYF TGTGCCAGCAGTTTAACCACTAGCGGCCAGGGCATTCAGTACTTC
TRBD2 TRBJ2-1 TRBV2 few CASSERAGGPVQFF TGTGCCAGCAGTGAGAGAGCGGGGGGGCCGGTGCAGTTCTTC
- TRBJ1-2 TRBV10-2 - CASRGGVPLFGYTF TGCGCCAGCAGGGGGGGGGTCCCCTTATTCGGCTACACCTTC
- TRBJ2-7 TRBV7-9 - CASSLEIRTYEQYF TGTGCCAGCAGCTTAGAGATCAGGACCTACGAGCAGTACTTC
TRBD1 TRBJ1-5 TRBV4-2 - CASSRSTGEYNQPQHF TGTGCCAGCAGCCGGTCAACAGGGGAATACAATCAGCCCCAGCATTTT
TRBD1 TRBJ1-1 TRBV7-9 - CASSFGQGSAFF TGTGCCAGCAGCTTCGGACAGGGATCAGCTTTCTTT
- TRBJ2-7 TRBV11-3 - CASSLRQGSHEQYF TGTGCCAGCAGCTTAAGGCAGGGGTCCCACGAGCAGTACTTC
- TRBJ1-1 TRBV28 once CASSDPGKNEAFF TGTGCCAGCAGTGACCCAGGGAAAAATGAAGCTTTCTTT
- TRBJ2-7 TRBV18 - CASSPRGAGAYEQYF TGTGCCAGCTCACCTCGTGGGGCAGGGGCCTACGAGCAGTACTTC
- TRBJ2-7 TRBV28 - CASSLTGSPRYEQYF TGTGCCAGCAGTCTGACAGGTTCCCCACGCTACGAGCAGTACTTC
TRBD1 TRBJ2-7 TRBV29-1 - CSVRQGGSYEQYF TGCAGCGTAAGACAGGGGGGCTCCTACGAGCAGTACTTC
- TRBJ2-5 TRBV9 - CASSVGSGQETQYF TGTGCCAGCAGCGTAGGTAGCGGACAAGAGACCCAGTACTTC
- TRBJ2-1 TRBV5-4 - CASNSLSGAVHEQFF TGTGCCAGCAATTCATTGTCAGGGGCAGTCCATGAGCAGTTCTTC
TRBD2 TRBJ2-2 TRBV7-3 - CASSLTVQRGNTGELFF TGTGCCAGCAGCTTAACGGTCCAGCGGGGGAACACCGGGGAGCTGTTTTTT
- TRBJ1-6 TRBV4-1 - CASSPRENSPLHF TGCGCCAGCAGCCCCCGAGAAAATTCACCCCTCCACTTT
TRBD2 TRBJ2-7 TRBV5-4 - CASSLGGALSGAGYEQYF TGTGCCAGCAGCTTGGGGGGTGCCCTTAGCGGGGCAGGGTACGAGCAGTACTTC
TRBD2 TRBJ2-5 TRBV3-1/TRBV3-2 - CASSQQEGLAGGFVTQYF TGTGCCAGCAGCCAACAGGAGGGACTAGCGGGGGGATTTGTGACCCAGTACTTC
TRBD2 TRBJ2-1 TRBV5-1 - CASSRGLAGNEQFF TGCGCCAGCAGCCGGGGACTAGCGGGGAATGAGCAGTTCTTC
- TRBJ1-2 TRBV18 - CASSLQARGYYGYTF TGTGCCAGCTCACTCCAAGCCCGCGGTTACTATGGCTACACCTTC
TRBD1 TRBJ1-5 TRBV9 - CASSPGQGAVNQPQHF TGTGCCAGCAGCCCAGGACAGGGGGCGGTAAATCAGCCCCAGCATTTT
TRBD1 TRBJ1-2 TRBV28 - CASSPPGQAHGYTF TGTGCCAGCAGTCCCCCAGGACAGGCTCATGGCTACACCTTC
TRBD2 TRBJ2-2 TRBV24-1 many CATSDFSGEHTGELFF TGTGCCACCAGTGATTTTAGCGGGGAGCACACCGGGGAGCTGTTTTTT
- TRBJ1-1 TRBV7-2 - CASSLQGMNTEAFF TGTGCCAGCAGCTTACAGGGGATGAACACTGAAGCTTTCTTT
TRBD1 TRBJ2-1 TRBV2 - CASSAPGQGGGEQFF TGTGCCAGCAGTGCCCCGGGACAGGGGGGAGGGGAGCAGTTCTTC
- TRBJ1-2 TRBV5-6 - CASSLNEGYTF TGTGCCAGCAGCTTGAACGAGGGCTACACCTTC
TRBD2 TRBJ2-3 TRBV4-1 once CASSQGPGGGAPDTQYF TGCGCCAGCAGCCAAGGTCCAGGCGGGGGGGCCCCCGATACGCAGTATTTT
- TRBJ1-1 TRBV4-1 few CASSQGSLQGYTEAFF TGCGCCAGCAGCCAAGGATCACTACAGGGATACACTGAAGCTTTCTTT
- TRBJ2-1 TRBV7-3 - CASSLGPYSYNEQFF TGTGCCAGCAGCTTAGGTCCCTATTCCTACAATGAGCAGTTCTTC
- TRBJ1-6 TRBV28 - CATSGVRNSPLHF TGTGCCACTTCAGGGGTTAGGAATTCACCCCTCCACTTT
- TRBJ2-3 TRBV12-3/TRBV12-4 - CASSFRDTQYF TGTGCCAGCAGTTTCCGAGATACGCAGTATTTT
- TRBJ1-2 TRBV28 - CASSDGTRGYTF TGTGCCAGCAGCGACGGGACACGAGGCTACACCTTC
- TRBJ1-6 TRBV2 - CASSGAGVRDSPLHF TGTGCCAGCAGTGGGGCAGGGGTCAGGGATTCACCCCTCCACTTT
TRBD1 TRBJ1-1 TRBV19 - CASSARQGQAEAFF TGTGCCAGTAGTGCACGACAGGGTCAGGCTGAAGCTTTCTTT
- TRBJ1-1 TRBV5-1 - CASRSQGTNTEAFF TGCGCCAGCAGGTCGCAGGGGACCAACACTGAAGCTTTCTTT
- TRBJ1-6 TRBV6-1 - CASSDRGYVSPLHF TGTGCCAGCAGTGACCGGGGGTATGTTTCACCCCTCCACTTT
- TRBJ1-5 TRBV6-5 - CASRGTPNSNQPQHF TGTGCCAGCAGAGGGACACCTAATAGCAATCAGCCCCAGCATTTT
- TRBJ1-1 TRBV18 - CASSPQTGFGTEAFF TGTGCCAGCTCACCTCAAACAGGGTTTGGCACTGAAGCTTTCTTT
- TRBJ2-2 TRBV5-1 - CASKEYTGELFF TGCGCCAGCAAAGAGTACACCGGGGAGCTGTTTTTT
- TRBJ1-5 TRBV24-1 - CATSARGGGNQPQHF TGTGCCACCAGTGCCAGGGGAGGGGGTAATCAGCCCCAGCATTTT
TRBD1 TRBJ1-1 TRBV4-1 - CASSQVTGYEAFF TGCGCCAGCAGCCAAGTGACAGGGTATGAAGCTTTCTTT
TRBD2 TRBJ2-3 TRBV5-1 once CASSLATGGAEDTQYF TGCGCCAGCAGCTTGGCTACCGGGGGGGCCGAAGATACGCAGTATTTT
- TRBJ1-5 TRBV19 - CASSNYGQISNQPQHF TGTGCCAGTTCAAATTACGGACAGATTAGCAATCAGCCCCAGCATTTT